These 30 T cell receptor beta chains were sequenced from one sample in a study of blood T cell repertoires in COVID-19. Generated by immunoSEQ multiplex PCR, the TCRdb table keeps only in-frame clones and is missing some. In the table there are 150,000 to 200,000 clones, just under 90% of which are singletons. The sequencing input was peripheral blood. These TCRs come from a woman aged 70-85 years with COVID-19, enrolled during active disease.

This clone showed up just once. CDR3 coding DNA: TGTGCCAGCAGCCCCCCGGGACTAGCGGGGGGCGAGCAGTACTTC. Encoded protein: CASSPPGLAGGEQYF. The V call is TRBV11-2, the J call TRBJ2-7; 15 nucleotides agree with TRBD2. V shed 5 bases, J shed 6 bases, and the junction held 5 bases outside the gene matches. Germline CDR1 reads SGHAT; CDR2 reads FQNNGV. This CDR3 is 15 amino acids long.

V usage is TRBV5-1 and J usage is TRBJ2-3, with 14 nucleotides matching TRBD2. Unmatched junction bases numbered 3, after V lost 4 bases and J lost 2 bases. This CDR3 contains 16 residues. Germline V gene lookup returns CDR1 SGHRS and CDR2 YFSETQ. The CDR3 region is CASSRLAGGPTDTQYF. CDR3 bases: TGCGCCAGCAGCCGACTAGCGGGAGGGCCCACAGATACGCAGTATTTT. The complete variable domain, with remaining parts taken from reference TRBV5-1 and TRBJ2-3, reads KAGVTQTPRYLIKTRGQQVTLSCSPISGHRSVSWYQQTPGQGLQFLFEYFSETQRNKGNFPGRFSGRQFSNSRSEMNVSTLELGDSALYLCASSRLAGGPTDTQYFGPGTRLTVL.

This chain uses TRBV4-2 with TRBJ1-5; 7 nucleotides agree with TRBD1. Germline CDR1 LGHNA, CDR2 YNFKEQ. CDR3 length: 16 residues. J was trimmed by 3 bases and V by 2 bases; bases with no gene match: 7. In DNA form, the CDR3 reads TGTGCCAGCAGCCAAACCGTAGACAGGGTCAATCAGCCCCAGCATTTT. It yields the protein CASSQTVDRVNQPQHF.

V usage is TRBV4-1 and J usage is TRBJ2-7; 11 nucleotides line up with TRBD2. The trim removed 4 bases at V and 6 bases at J, leaving 2 bases unmatched. The CDR3 length is 13 residues. The germline CDR1 and CDR2 sequences are MGHRA and YSYEKL. This chain's CDR3 is CASSRLAGGEQYF. The CDR3 DNA reads TGCGCCAGCAGCCGCCTAGCGGGAGGCGAGCAGTACTTC.

This chain joins TRBV4-2 and TRBJ2-7; no definite D call. Trimming stripped 1 base from V and 3 bases from J, with 13 bases between. Germline V gene sequence: CDR1 LGHNA, CDR2 YNFKEQ. The CDR3 runs 15 residues. CDR3 loop: CASSQGLGVSYEQYF. The CDR3 DNA sequence: TGTGCCAGCAGCCAAGGACTTGGCGTTAGCTACGAGCAGTACTTC.

The gene calls are TRBV7-2 and TRBJ1-2; D unclear. Between the trimmed V and J ends, which lost 3 bases and 3 bases, there was a span of 17 bases. CDR1 SGHTA and CDR2 FQGNSA come from the germline V gene. This CDR3 is 16 amino acids long. CDR3 region: CASSFNLRVIDYGYTF. CDR3 nucleotide sequence: TGTGCCAGCAGCTTTAATTTGAGGGTAATTGACTATGGCTACACCTTC.

The DNA for the CDR3 is TGTGCCAGCAGCCAGGAGACAGGGGCGGGTGGTGGCTACACCTTC. Translated: CASSQETGAGGGYTF. The gene calls are TRBV7-9 and TRBJ1-2; TRBD1 matches at 8 bases. V shed 5 bases and J 7 bases; nucleotides not matched to a gene: 12. This CDR3 is built from 15 residues. The germline gives CDR1 SEHNR, CDR2 FQNEAQ (reference sequence).

The chain employs TRBV29-1 and TRBJ2-7, with TRBD2 identical over 7 bases. V was clipped by 3 bases and J by 6 bases; unmatched bases: 5. The CDR3 spans 12 residues. The germline V gene has CDR1 SQVTM and CDR2 ANQGSEA. The CDR3: CSVEVGGSEQYF. DNA for the CDR3: TGCAGCGTTGAGGTGGGGGGGAGCGAGCAGTACTTC.

The V gene is TRBV29-1, the J gene TRBJ2-7; 12 nucleotides align to TRBD2. V dropped 2 bases and J dropped 6; count of bases not matched to a gene: 8. The CDR3 is 15 amino acids. Germline values: CDR1 SQVTM, CDR2 ANQGSEA. CDR3 amino acids: CSVERLAGDPGEQYF. The CDR3 DNA reads TGCAGCGTTGAAAGACTAGCGGGGGACCCCGGCGAGCAGTACTTC.

This chain connects TRBV5-5 to TRBJ1-2, with D possibly matching TRBD1 (6 bases). Trimming took off 7 bases at V and 4 bases at J, with 14 bases between the two ends. From germline, CDR1 is SGHKS and CDR2 YYEKEE (reference sequence). This CDR3 spans 13 amino acids. CDR3 residues: CASAEIQGYGYTF. The CDR3 DNA follows: TGTGCCAGCGCAGAAATACAGGGCTATGGCTACACCTTC.

The V call is TRBV20-1, the J call TRBJ2-7; the D gene is possibly TRBD1 (5 bases). The CDR3 totals 10 residues. Germline CDR1 and CDR2: DFQATT and SNEGSKA (reference sequence). V was clipped by 4 bases and J by 12 bases, with 13 bases between them. This chain's CDR3 is CSAISGITYF. The CDR3 DNA is TGCAGTGCTATATCAGGGATCACGTACTTC.

The chain carries TRBV7-9 and TRBJ2-1; TRBD1 is a possible D gene (5 bases). Trimming cost V 4 bases and J 3 bases, with 10 bases left between them. The length of the CDR3 is 14 residues. Germline values: CDR1 SEHNR, CDR2 FQNEAQ (reference sequence). The CDR3 DNA sequence: TGTGCCAGCAGCTCTTGGACAAACTACAATGAGCAGTTCTTC. Translating gives CASSSWTNYNEQFF.

The chain couples TRBV18 to TRBJ2-3; 10 bases are a match to TRBD2. In germline, CDR1 is KGHSH, CDR2 LQKENI. The CDR3 spans 15 residues. Unmatched junction bases numbered 4, after V lost 3 bases and J lost 4 bases. Here the CDR3 DNA reads TGTGCCAGCTCACCGGGACTAGCGCGGGCAGATACGCAGTATTTT. Protein: CASSPGLARADTQYF.

This chain uses TRBV21-1 with TRBJ1-5. TRBV21-1 is designated a pseudogene. The CDR3 is 15 residues long. The CDR3 here is CASSTNPSSNQPQHF. CDR3 coding DNA: TGTGCCAGCAGTACTAACCCCAGTAGCAATCAGCCCCAGCATTTT.

This clone was found once. The chain has TRBV5-1 and TRBJ2-5; D unclear. Germline V gene sequence: CDR1 SGHRS, CDR2 YFSETQ. The V end was cut by 0 bases, the J end by 9 bases, with 18 bases between. The CDR3 runs to 15 residues. In nucleotides, the CDR3 is TGCGCCAGCAGCTTGGTGGCAGGCGAATGGGTGGCCCAGTACTTC. Residues: CASSLVAGEWVAQYF.

The chain uses TRBV3-1 (or the pseudogene TRBV3-2) and TRBJ2-1; 12 bases align to TRBD2. Trimming at V came to 5 bases and at J to 1 base, leaving 15 bases not matched to a gene. Germline loops: CDR1 LGHDT, CDR2 YNNKEL (reference sequence). The CDR3 covers 20 residues. The DNA for the CDR3 is TGTGCCAGCAGCTCCTTAGCCGCTAGCGGGAGGGCCGGGTCCTACAATGAGCAGTTCTTC. As protein: CASSSLAASGRAGSYNEQFF.

CDR3 nucleotides: TGTGCCAGCAGCTTCGAATCCAGGTCCCACGAGCAGTACTTC. It is translated as CASSFESRSHEQYF. This chain uses TRBV7-3 with TRBJ2-7; no definite D call. The CDR3 runs to 14 residues. CDR1 and CDR2 (germline): SGHTA, FQGTGA. V gave up 3 bases and J gave up 5 bases, with 14 bases separating them.

The chain joins TRBV28 to TRBJ2-4, with D perhaps TRBD2 (5 bases). In germline, CDR1 is MDHEN, CDR2 SYDVKM. The length of the CDR3 is 14 residues. V lost 8 bases and J 0 bases, leaving 11 bases between the germline ends. The CDR3 loop is CASYSGIAKNIQYF. The CDR3 DNA sequence: TGTGCCAGCTACTCGGGGATAGCCAAAAACATTCAGTACTTC.

The chain is built from TRBV28 and TRBJ2-7, with 8 positions matching TRBD2. The CDR3 runs 15 residues. After removal of 4 bases from V and 2 bases from J, the junction contained 7 bases not matched to a gene. The germline V gene encodes CDR1 MDHEN and CDR2 SYDVKM. DNA of the CDR3: TGTGCCAGCAGTTCGGGAGGGGACAATACCTACGAGCAGTACTTC. This translates into CASSSGGDNTYEQYF.

This clone was observed a single time. The V call is TRBV6-1, the J call TRBJ2-4; 11 bases are a match to TRBD2. Germline trimming cut 2 bases from V and 7 bases from J; bases unmatched to any gene: 7. The CDR3 extends over 16 amino acids. Germline values: CDR1 MNHNS, CDR2 SASEGT. Here the CDR3 DNA reads TGTGCCAGCAGTGAAACACTAGCGGGAGTATTGAACATTCAGTACTTC. Translated: CASSETLAGVLNIQYF.

The chain has TRBV5-1 and TRBJ2-2, with no clear D. CDR3 length equals 13 residues. V dropped 0 bases and J dropped 7 bases, with 7 bases sitting between them. Germline V gene sequence: CDR1 SGHRS, CDR2 YFSETQ. CDR3 sequence reads: CASSLASGGELFF. Written as DNA, the CDR3 is TGCGCCAGCAGCTTGGCCTCGGGCGGGGAGCTGTTTTTT. Full variable domain (missing parts from reference TRBV5-1 and TRBJ2-2): KAGVTQTPRYLIKTRGQQVTLSCSPISGHRSVSWYQQTPGQGLQFLFEYFSETQRNKGNFPGRFSGRQFSNSRSEMNVSTLELGDSALYLCASSLASGGELFFGEGSRLTVL.

This rearrangement joins TRBV5-1 to TRBJ2-2, with TRBD2 matching over 10 bases. J gave up 7 bases and V 4 bases, and 7 bases lay outside the gene matches. The germline V gene has CDR1 SGHRS and CDR2 YFSETQ. The CDR3 covers 15 residues. The DNA of the CDR3 is TGCGCCAGCAGCCCCCCGAGCGGGAGGGGCGGGGAGCTGTTTTTT. Protein: CASSPPSGRGGELFF.

This chain uses TRBV18 with TRBJ2-7; a weak D match, TRBD1 (5 bases). CDR1 is KGHSH and CDR2 is LQKENI in the germline V gene. Trimming removed 6 bases from V and 6 bases from J, with 24 bases in between. The CDR3 spans 16 residues. CDR3 DNA sequence: TGTGCCAGCTCGCCTGTTCCTGGCCAGGGCTCCGGCGAGCAGTACTTC. It yields the protein CASSPVPGQGSGEQYF.

The chain uses TRBV21-1 and TRBJ2-2; TRBD2, the D gene given by the table, was not confirmed from the DNA. TRBV21-1 is a documented pseudogene. This CDR3 contains 11 residues. The DNA of the CDR3 is TGTGCCAGCAGCCGCGGCCCGGAGCTGTTTTTT. Translation gives CASSRGPELFF.

The CDR3 spells CASSEGRGAETQYF. Here the CDR3 DNA reads TGTGCCAGCAGTGAAGGGCGGGGCGCAGAGACCCAGTACTTC. The chain links TRBV2 to TRBJ2-5, with a weak D call TRBD2 (6 bases). The germline gives CDR1 SNHLY, CDR2 FYNNEI. The CDR3 totals 14 residues. Trimming removed 1 base at V and 4 bases at J, with 10 bases between.

CDR3 amino acids: CASSANRGPSEKLFF. In DNA, the CDR3 is TGTGCCAGCAGTGCGAACAGGGGGCCCTCTGAAAAACTGTTTTTT. The chain combines TRBV2 with TRBJ1-4, with TRBD1 matching over 9 bases. Per germline, CDR1 SNHLY and CDR2 FYNNEI. The CDR3 is 15 amino acids. Losses at the gene ends were 4 bases for V and 7 bases for J; bases not matched to a gene: 7.

This clone turned up a few times. The chain has TRBV19 and TRBJ2-1; weak D call: TRBD1 (6 bases). V was cut by 4 bases and J by 8 bases, with 15 bases left in between. Per the germline V gene, CDR1 is LNHDA and CDR2 is SQIVND (reference sequence). The CDR3 has 14 amino acids. CDR3 protein: CASSNQGHGDEQFF. CDR3 in DNA: TGTGCCAGTAGTAATCAGGGGCATGGGGATGAGCAGTTCTTC.

The chain recombines TRBV28 with TRBJ1-3; 9 bases match TRBD1. The CDR3 sequence is 15 residues long. Germline CDR1 reads MDHEN; CDR2 reads SYDVKM. Trimming took 6 bases from V and 2 from J; bases not matched to a gene: 5. The CDR3, as DNA: TGTGCCAGCAGCCCAGACAGGGGGGCTGGAAACACCATATATTTT. This translates into CASSPDRGAGNTIYF.

The chain joins TRBV30 to TRBJ2-7; 7 bases are shared with TRBD2. Trimming took 4 bases from V and 4 from J; bases not matched to a gene: 10. The CDR3 consists of 14 residues. Germline CDR1 and CDR2: GTSNPN and SVGIG (reference sequence). The CDR3 DNA sequence: TGTGCCTGGAACGGGGCGGGAGAGAAGTACGAGCAGTACTTC. Translating it yields CAWNGAGEKYEQYF.

A single count supports this clone. The CDR3: CASSLDAVLEQFF. The CDR3 DNA reads as TGCGCCAGCAGCTTGGATGCGGTACTTGAGCAGTTCTTC. The chain recombines TRBV5-1 with TRBJ2-1, with unresolved D. Trimming removed 0 bases at V and 9 bases at J, with 10 bases between. The length of the CDR3 is 13 residues. Germline-derived CDR1 and CDR2 are SGHRS and YFSETQ.